These T cell receptor beta chains were read from a single sample in a study of T-cell memory formation after mild COVID-19. TCRdb passed the 5' RACE reads through MiXCR, listing each CDR3 protein once. The sample has roughly 50,000 distinct CDR3 sequences; 12% are singletons. Source material: PBMCs or a T cell subset sorted from them (not recorded which). Every receptor here comes from a man between 18 and 29 years old who had mild COVID-19 (a few samples of this study predate the infection). Cell type and time point are not known. Each CDR3 is given with its conserved first and last residue. The D gene is left open where the match is weak. A row's size may be missing; if present it is once, few, many or a size class.

clone_size: few; v_call: TRBV6-5; d_call: .; j_call: TRBJ1-6; cdr3_nt: TGTGCCAGCCACACAGGGAATAATTCACCCCTCCACTTT; cdr3_aa: CASHTGNNSPLHF
clone_size: few; v_call: TRBV7-2; d_call: .; j_call: TRBJ1-1; cdr3_nt: TGTGCCAGCAGCTTAAGTGCAGGGAGAACTGAAGCTTTCTTT; cdr3_aa: CASSLSAGRTEAFF
clone_size: few; v_call: TRBV12-3/TRBV12-4; d_call: .; j_call: TRBJ1-2; cdr3_nt: TGTGCCAGCAGTTTAGGGAACTATGGCTACACCTTC; cdr3_aa: CASSLGNYGYTF
clone_size: few; v_call: TRBV3-1; d_call: .; j_call: TRBJ2-1; cdr3_nt: TGTGCCAGCAGTTTCGACAGGAGTTCCTACAATGAGCAGTTCTTC; cdr3_aa: CASSFDRSSYNEQFF
clone_size: .; v_call: TRBV12-3/TRBV12-4; d_call: TRBD1; j_call: TRBJ2-7; cdr3_nt: TGTGCCAGCAGTTTGACAGGGGCGTACGAGCAGTACTTC; cdr3_aa: CASSLTGAYEQYF
clone_size: few; v_call: TRBV4-1; d_call: TRBD2; j_call: TRBJ2-3; cdr3_nt: TGCGCCAGCAGCCAAGTAGCGGGGAGCACAGATACGCAGTATTTT; cdr3_aa: CASSQVAGSTDTQYF
clone_size: few; v_call: TRBV10-3; d_call: .; j_call: TRBJ2-2; cdr3_nt: TGTGCCATCAGTTCGGAGACCGGGGAGCTGTTTTTT; cdr3_aa: CAISSETGELFF
clone_size: .; v_call: TRBV3-1; d_call: .; j_call: TRBJ2-1; cdr3_nt: TGTGCCAGCAGCCTCACGGGCTCTAATGAGCAGTTCTTC; cdr3_aa: CASSLTGSNEQFF
clone_size: few; v_call: TRBV10-3; d_call: .; j_call: TRBJ2-3; cdr3_nt: TGTGCCATCAGTGGAGGGACAGATACGCAGTATTTT; cdr3_aa: CAISGGTDTQYF
clone_size: .; v_call: TRBV7-9; d_call: TRBD1; j_call: TRBJ2-6; cdr3_nt: TGTGCCAGCAGCTGGACAGGGTCCTCTGGGGCCAACGTCCTGACTTTC; cdr3_aa: CASSWTGSSGANVLTF
clone_size: few; v_call: TRBV9; d_call: .; j_call: TRBJ2-3; cdr3_nt: TGTGCCTATCGGTGGGACGGGGGGCCGATCACAGATACGCAGTATTTT; cdr3_aa: CAYRWDGGPITDTQYF
clone_size: few; v_call: TRBV11-2; d_call: .; j_call: TRBJ2-2; cdr3_nt: TGTGCCAGCAGCGCCCTGCGGACCACCGGGGAGCTGTTTTTT; cdr3_aa: CASSALRTTGELFF
clone_size: .; v_call: TRBV4-1; d_call: .; j_call: TRBJ1-4; cdr3_nt: TGCGCCAGCAGCCACCAGGGATTTAATGAAAAACTGTTTTTT; cdr3_aa: CASSHQGFNEKLFF
clone_size: .; v_call: TRBV6-6; d_call: .; j_call: TRBJ1-6; cdr3_nt: TGTGCCAGCAGCAACCTCGGGACACTAGCTTTT; cdr3_aa: CASSNLGTLAF
clone_size: .; v_call: TRBV20-1; d_call: TRBD2; j_call: TRBJ2-1; cdr3_nt: TGCAGACCACCTTGGGGACTAGCGGGATACAATGAGCAGTTCTTC; cdr3_aa: CRPPWGLAGYNEQFF
clone_size: few; v_call: TRBV5-1; d_call: TRBD2; j_call: TRBJ2-5; cdr3_nt: TGCGCCAGCAGTATCGGACTAGCTGGGCAAGAGACCCAGTACTTC; cdr3_aa: CASSIGLAGQETQYF
clone_size: .; v_call: TRBV29-1; d_call: TRBD1; j_call: TRBJ1-4; cdr3_nt: TGCAGCGTCGGAGGGGGACAGGGAAATGAAAAACTGTTTTTT; cdr3_aa: CSVGGGQGNEKLFF
clone_size: .; v_call: TRBV19; d_call: .; j_call: TRBJ2-2; cdr3_nt: TGTGCCAGTAGAGGAGGAGCGGGTGACACCGGGGAGCTGTTTTTT; cdr3_aa: CASRGGAGDTGELFF
clone_size: many; v_call: TRBV4-3; d_call: .; j_call: TRBJ2-3; cdr3_nt: TGCGCCAGCAGCCAAGATCTCGTTCCGGGGTCTTACACAGATACGCAGTATTTT; cdr3_aa: CASSQDLVPGSYTDTQYF
clone_size: few; v_call: TRBV28; d_call: TRBD1; j_call: TRBJ1-5; cdr3_nt: TGTGCCAGCAGGGGACAGGGTGTATATCAGCCCCAGCATTTT; cdr3_aa: CASRGQGVYQPQHF
clone_size: .; v_call: TRBV11-2; d_call: TRBD2; j_call: TRBJ2-7; cdr3_nt: TGTGCCAGCAGCTTAGAGCCTAGCGGACCCGAGCAGTACTTC; cdr3_aa: CASSLEPSGPEQYF
clone_size: .; v_call: TRBV10-2; d_call: .; j_call: TRBJ1-2; cdr3_nt: TGCGCCAGCAGGCCGGTGGGGGGGGACGGCTACACCTTC; cdr3_aa: CASRPVGGDGYTF
clone_size: many; v_call: TRBV10-3; d_call: .; j_call: TRBJ2-7; cdr3_nt: TGTGCCATCAGGGGGCTACGGAGCTCCTACGAGCAGTACTTC; cdr3_aa: CAIRGLRSSYEQYF
clone_size: .; v_call: TRBV3-1; d_call: TRBD2; j_call: TRBJ2-3; cdr3_nt: TGTGCCAGCAGCAAGACTAGCGGGAGCACAGATACGCAGTATTTT; cdr3_aa: CASSKTSGSTDTQYF
clone_size: few; v_call: TRBV29-1; d_call: .; j_call: TRBJ2-3; cdr3_nt: TGCAGCACGGGGCTCTGGCTCCAGAGCACAGATACGCAGTATTTT; cdr3_aa: CSTGLWLQSTDTQYF
clone_size: few; v_call: TRBV7-9; d_call: .; j_call: TRBJ2-3; cdr3_nt: TGTGCCAGCAGCTTAGAGGGCTGGGGAGGCACAGATACGCAGTATTTT; cdr3_aa: CASSLEGWGGTDTQYF
clone_size: .; v_call: TRBV25-1; d_call: .; j_call: TRBJ2-3; cdr3_nt: TGTGCCAGCAGTGGAGGAGGAGGAAGACCACCCACAGATACGCAGTATTTT; cdr3_aa: CASSGGGGRPPTDTQYF
clone_size: .; v_call: TRBV10-3; d_call: .; j_call: TRBJ1-4; cdr3_nt: TGTGCCATCAGGCCGGGAACGGGGGAAAAACTGTTTTTT; cdr3_aa: CAIRPGTGEKLFF
clone_size: .; v_call: TRBV5-5; d_call: .; j_call: TRBJ2-5; cdr3_nt: TGTGCCAGCAGCAAGAACCAGGGTCACCAAGAGACCCAGTACTTC; cdr3_aa: CASSKNQGHQETQYF
clone_size: few; v_call: TRBV7-3; d_call: TRBD2; j_call: TRBJ2-5; cdr3_nt: TGTGCCAGCAGCCCAGGACTAGATGGGCAAGAGACCCAGTACTTC; cdr3_aa: CASSPGLDGQETQYF
clone_size: .; v_call: TRBV20-1; d_call: .; j_call: TRBJ2-3; cdr3_nt: TGCAGTGCTTCCGACAGGTCCCTCACAGATACGCAGTATTTT; cdr3_aa: CSASDRSLTDTQYF
clone_size: many; v_call: TRBV7-2; d_call: .; j_call: TRBJ2-5; cdr3_nt: TGTGCCAGCAGCTTGTTGCTTGACCCCACCTTC; cdr3_aa: CASSLLLDPTF
clone_size: .; v_call: TRBV7-2; d_call: TRBD1; j_call: TRBJ2-3; cdr3_nt: TGTGCCAGCAGCTTAGTTACTGCGAGGGGGCTAGATACGCAGTATTTT; cdr3_aa: CASSLVTARGLDTQYF
clone_size: few; v_call: TRBV7-9; d_call: TRBD1; j_call: TRBJ2-1; cdr3_nt: TGTGCCAGCAGCTACAGCCCGGGACAGGGCGTCCTCGCCTACAATGAGCAGTTCTTC; cdr3_aa: CASSYSPGQGVLAYNEQFF
clone_size: .; v_call: TRBV5-1; d_call: TRBD2; j_call: TRBJ2-1; cdr3_nt: TGCGCCAGCAGCCCGACTAGCGGATTTTACAATGAGCAGTTCTTC; cdr3_aa: CASSPTSGFYNEQFF
clone_size: few; v_call: TRBV7-2; d_call: TRBD1; j_call: TRBJ1-2; cdr3_nt: TGTGCCAGCAGCCCCGGCGGGGGACAGGTGTTTGGCTACACCTTC; cdr3_aa: CASSPGGGQVFGYTF
clone_size: .; v_call: TRBV7-9; d_call: .; j_call: TRBJ2-6; cdr3_nt: TGTGCCAGCAGCTCGAGACAGTCCTCTGGGGCCAACGTCCTGACTTTC; cdr3_aa: CASSSRQSSGANVLTF
clone_size: .; v_call: TRBV29-1; d_call: .; j_call: TRBJ1-2; cdr3_nt: TGCAGCGTTGAAGAAGGCGGTGCCAACTATGGCTACACCTTC; cdr3_aa: CSVEEGGANYGYTF
clone_size: .; v_call: TRBV4-1; d_call: TRBD1; j_call: TRBJ1-2; cdr3_nt: TGCGCCAGCCACGGGACAGGGGGTTTGGCTCGAGGCTACACCTTC; cdr3_aa: CASHGTGGLARGYTF
clone_size: few; v_call: TRBV2; d_call: .; j_call: TRBJ2-5; cdr3_nt: TGTGCCAGCAGTGAGGGGGCTTTAGAGACCCAGTACTTC; cdr3_aa: CASSEGALETQYF
clone_size: .; v_call: TRBV20-1; d_call: .; j_call: TRBJ2-1; cdr3_nt: TGCAGTGCTCTAGGACTGGACTCCTACAATGAGCAGTTCTTC; cdr3_aa: CSALGLDSYNEQFF
clone_size: .; v_call: TRBV5-5; d_call: .; j_call: TRBJ1-2; cdr3_nt: TGTGCCAGCAGCTCAGGCCTCTATGGCTACACCTTC; cdr3_aa: CASSSGLYGYTF
clone_size: .; v_call: TRBV20-1; d_call: .; j_call: TRBJ2-5; cdr3_nt: TGCAGTGCTAGAAGGCCGGAAGAGACCCAGTACTTC; cdr3_aa: CSARRPEETQYF
clone_size: few; v_call: TRBV5-1; d_call: .; j_call: TRBJ1-1; cdr3_nt: TGCGCCAGCAGCTCTGAGAGGGCCTTCTTTGAAGCTTTCTTT; cdr3_aa: CASSSERAFFEAFF
clone_size: many; v_call: TRBV5-1; d_call: TRBD1; j_call: TRBJ2-3; cdr3_nt: TGCGCCAGCAGCTTCGATCCCGGGACAGGGGCGGATACGCAGTATTTT; cdr3_aa: CASSFDPGTGADTQYF
clone_size: .; v_call: TRBV7-2; d_call: TRBD1; j_call: TRBJ1-3; cdr3_nt: TGTGCCAGCACCTCCAGGGGACAGGGGTTCCCTGGAAACACCATATATTTT; cdr3_aa: CASTSRGQGFPGNTIYF
clone_size: .; v_call: TRBV10-3; d_call: .; j_call: TRBJ2-7; cdr3_nt: TGTGCCATCAGTGGCTCCTACGAGCAGTACTTC; cdr3_aa: CAISGSYEQYF
clone_size: .; v_call: TRBV5-1; d_call: .; j_call: TRBJ1-6; cdr3_nt: TGCGCCAGCAGCAACTCCCCGGAGTCACCCCTCCACTTT; cdr3_aa: CASSNSPESPLHF
clone_size: few; v_call: TRBV6-4; d_call: TRBD2; j_call: TRBJ2-3; cdr3_nt: TGTGCCAGCAGGGGACTAGCGGGGGGTTTGAGTGGCACGCAGTATTTT; cdr3_aa: CASRGLAGGLSGTQYF
clone_size: .; v_call: TRBV27; d_call: TRBD1; j_call: TRBJ2-1; cdr3_nt: TGTGCCAGCAGTTTATTAAGCGTGGGTGGACAGGATGAGCAGTTCTTC; cdr3_aa: CASSLLSVGGQDEQFF